This T cell receptor beta chain comes out of a study of T cells expressing NK-cell markers. Study at large: The sequencing cohort of eight donors included seven HCMV-seropositive individuals and one seronegative individual.

Study-level results: Also leading the CD3+CD56-NKG2C+ fraction in a handful of donors were these clonotypes. Whether expanded NKG2C+ T cell clones were HCMV specific stayed uncertain.

This CDR3 has 22 amino acids. CDR1 is SGHVS, CDR2 FQNEAQ, per germline. TCR beta libraries carry UMIs added by 5'RACE template switching. TCRdb re-called the 5' RACE reads; every CDR3 protein appears as one record, without DNA. This table holds over 120,000 distinct CDR3 sequences. As concerns this clonotype: Its antigen is undetermined.

The genes are TRBV7-8 and TRBJ2-7; checking the TCRdb D call of TRBD1 is not possible without DNA. This TCR was recovered from a young man in good health. The sequenced sample was blood T cells: a sorted CD56 or NKG2C T cell subset, CD4+ or CD8+ T cells, or bulk PBMC T cells (not recorded which). The CDR3 sequence: CASSTSGSSLGQGDNQPYEQYF.